The present T cell receptor beta chain was sequenced within a study of OX40 agonist ivuxolimab in advanced cancers. The wider study: The drug used for patients, ivuxolimab, was an agonistic anti-OX40 (CD134) antibody. Prior anti-PD-1, anti-PD-L1 or anti-CTLA-4 therapy was allowed; around 40% had some. Notes on the study in general: Antigen specificity was not determined for the expanded peripheral T cells.

CDR3 size: 13 residues. The germline V gene encodes CDR1 SGHTA and CDR2 FQGTGA. Trimming shortened V by 5 bases and J by 4 bases, and 8 bases separated the two germline ends. With regard to this clone: Its specificity is not known.

The protocol was immunoSEQ multiplex PCR, while the TCRdb copy is restricted to in-frame clones and leaves out a portion. The data show 50,000 to 75,000 clones, roughly four fifths seen once. The rearrangement links TRBV7-3 to TRBJ2-2; no clear D gene. The sequence was collected from an adult with an advanced solid tumor such as melanoma, head and neck, liver or kidney cancer. Specimen: CD4+ or CD8+ T cells sorted from blood, collected in a trial of the OX40 agonist ivuxolimab. DNA for the CDR3: TGTGCCAGCAGCCAGACACCCACCGGGGAGCTGTTTTTT. Its protein is CASSQTPTGELFF.